These 18 T cell receptor beta chains originate from one sample sequenced in a study of cytomegalovirus exposure and HLA in healthy donors (dated by TCRdb to between 2016 and 2019). The library was made by the immunoSEQ multiplex PCR assay. For the multiplex PCR, a mixture combining 60 forward primers for TCR Vbeta segments and 13 reverse primers for TCR Jbeta segments was used. This is the immuneACCESS table as TCRdb keeps it, with only in-frame sequences that have V and J called. A part of the clones is gone; compared with another copy, unresolved V genes explain less than half, and the rest is unexplained. For this sample the table gives tens of thousands of clones, of which about 80% were detected only once. Of the sample, 0.55% to 0.65% is held by the ten largest clones. The sequenced sample was PBMCs. These TCRs come from a man aged 25-45 years in good health and CMV-seronegative.

This clone was seen once. Other DNA sequences in this sample translate to the same CDR3. The genes are TRBV9 and TRBJ1-2, with D tentatively TRBD1 (6 bases). The CDR3 runs 14 residues. The V and J ends lost 2 bases and 3 bases respectively, with 11 bases between them. Looked up from germline, CDR1 is SGDLS and CDR2 is YYNGEE. The DNA for the CDR3 is TGTGCCAGCAGCGTTGGAGGGGGGGACTATGGCTACACCTTC. Encoded protein: CASSVGGGDYGYTF.

The genes are TRBV27 and TRBJ1-2; D remains ambiguous. Germline values: CDR1 MNHEY, CDR2 SMNVEV (reference sequence). There are 12 residues in the CDR3. The V gene lost 0 bases and the J gene lost 4 bases, with 3 bases spanning the gap. Here the CDR3 DNA reads TGTGCCAGCAGTTTATCCCTCTATGGCTACACCTTC. Amino acid sequence: CASSLSLYGYTF.

This sequence joins TRBV9 and TRBJ2-3; possibly TRBD1 for D (6 bases). This CDR3 is 13 amino acids long. With 7 bases removed from V and 1 base from J, the gap between germline ends came to 10 bases. Germline values: CDR1 SGDLS, CDR2 YYNGEE. DNA of the CDR3: TGTGCCAGCGGCGAGGGGGGCACAGATACGCAGTATTTT. Encoded protein: CASGEGGTDTQYF.

The V and J genes are TRBV7-2 and TRBJ1-6; the D is unclear. CDR1 is SGHTA, CDR2 FQGNSA, per germline. Trimming took 5 bases from V and 3 from J, leaving 11 bases between them. This CDR3 region has 15 residues. DNA of the CDR3: TGTGCCAGCAGCCCTATGAGGGACTATAATTCACCCCTCCACTTT. Protein product: CASSPMRDYNSPLHF.

The J gene is TRBJ1-5, the V gene TRBV6-1, with TRBD1 matching over 7 bases. Trimming cost V 2 bases and J 0 bases; bases outside gene matches: 13. This CDR3 spans 19 amino acids. CDR1 and CDR2 from the germline V gene are MNHNS and SASEGT. The CDR3 reads CASSERRTGRGYSNQPQHF. Here the CDR3 DNA reads TGTGCCAGCAGTGAAAGAAGGACAGGCCGGGGGTATAGCAATCAGCCCCAGCATTTT.

The chain combines TRBV10-3 with TRBJ2-5, with D uncertain. The J call is in doubt because the DNA end fits TRBJ2-7 better. The CDR3 consists of 13 residues. Germline assignment: CDR1 ENHRY and CDR2 SYGVKD. CDR3 sequence: CAISESLPYEQYF. CDR3 DNA sequence: TGTGCCATCAGTGAGAGTCTTCCCTACGAGCAGTACTTC.

V gene TRBV11-2 combines with J gene TRBJ2-1; 10 positions match TRBD2. This CDR3 comprises 16 residues. Germline trimming cut 8 bases from V and 0 bases from J; bases unmatched to any gene: 7. CDR1 is SGHAT, CDR2 FQNNGV, per germline. The CDR3 is CASGASGGSSYNEQFF. Written as DNA, the CDR3 is TGTGCCAGCGGAGCTAGCGGGGGTAGCTCCTACAATGAGCAGTTCTTC. Full variable domain (rest looked up from reference TRBV11-2 and TRBJ2-1): EAGVAQSPRYKIIEKRQSVAFWCNPISGHATLYWYQQILGQGPKLLIQFQNNGVVDDSQLPKDRFSAERLKGVDSTLKIQPAKLEDSAVYLCASGASGGSSYNEQFFGPGTRLTVL.

In its sample, this clone was seen a few times. This chain connects TRBV6-1 to TRBJ2-7; no definite D call. This CDR3 is built from 12 residues. Trimming shortened V by 1 base and J by 4 bases, and 5 bases separated the two germline ends. From germline, CDR1 is MNHNS and CDR2 SASEGT. CDR3 nucleotides: TGTGCCAGCAGTGAAGTTATTTACGAGCAGTACTTC. This codes for CASSEVIYEQYF.

The chain has TRBV2 and TRBJ1-5; tentatively, D is TRBD1 (5 bases). The CDR3 is 16 residues long. The germline V gene has CDR1 SNHLY and CDR2 FYNNEI. The germline V and J ends were trimmed by 8 bases and 2 bases, with 19 bases remaining between them. The CDR3 is CASLNQRDDGNQPQHF. The CDR3 nucleotides are TGTGCCAGCCTAAACCAGCGGGACGACGGCAATCAGCCCCAGCATTTT.

V usage is TRBV4-3 and J usage is TRBJ2-2; 9 bases match TRBD2. With 0 bases clipped from V and 4 bases from J, the junction kept 6 bases outside the gene matches. Germline CDR1 LGHNA, CDR2 YSLEER. The CDR3 covers 17 residues. CDR3 region: CASSQERLAGRTGELFF. The CDR3 DNA reads TGCGCCAGCAGCCAAGAGAGGCTAGCGGGGCGCACCGGGGAGCTGTTTTTT.

The rearrangement links TRBV2 to TRBJ2-2, with a possible D match to TRBD2 (6 bases). CDR1 is SNHLY, CDR2 FYNNEI, per germline. There are 14 residues in the CDR3. V was cut by 5 bases and J by 7 bases, with 14 bases left in between. Written as DNA, the CDR3 is TGTGCCAGCAGTCAGACGCTCGGGGGCGGGGAGCTGTTTTTT. This sequence encodes CASSQTLGGGELFF.

CDR3 in DNA: TGTGCCAGCAGCTTTTCAGCCGGACAGACTTCCGGGGAGCTGTTTTTT. Its translation: CASSFSAGQTSGELFF. The V gene is TRBV7-9, the J gene TRBJ2-2; tentatively, D is TRBD1 (6 bases). This CDR3 contains 16 residues. The V end lost 3 bases, the J end lost 6 bases, and 17 bases lay between the germline ends. The germline V gene encodes CDR1 SEHNR and CDR2 FQNEAQ (reference sequence).

The CDR3 loop reads CASSEDSPHYNEQFF. The DNA of the CDR3 is TGTGCCAGCAGCGAGGACTCCCCCCACTACAATGAGCAGTTCTTC. The chain is built from TRBV9 and TRBJ2-1; the D gene is possibly TRBD2 (5 bases). Germline lookup yields CDR1 SGDLS and CDR2 YYNGEE. The CDR3 totals 15 residues. Between the trimmed V and J ends, which lost 3 bases and 3 bases, there was a span of 13 bases.

The V gene is TRBV11-3, the J gene TRBJ2-7, with a tentative D call TRBD1 (6 bases). Germline-derived CDR1 and CDR2 are SGHNT and YENEEA. Trimming stripped 5 bases from V and 4 bases from J, with 9 bases between. There are 12 residues in the CDR3. The CDR3 is CASSQGNYEQYF. The DNA for the CDR3 is TGTGCCAGCAGCCAGGGGAATTACGAGCAGTACTTC.

V usage is TRBV7-2 and J usage is TRBJ2-7; tentative D call: TRBD1 (6 bases). Looked up from germline, CDR1 is SGHTA and CDR2 is FQGNSA. V lost 5 bases, J lost 4 bases, and 9 bases lay in between. This CDR3 contains 12 residues. CDR3 loop: CASSRDRYEQYF. As DNA, the CDR3 is TGTGCCAGCAGCCGAGACAGGTACGAGCAGTACTTC.

The sample holds one count of this clone. The chain couples TRBV27 to TRBJ1-2; D is unclear. The CDR3 totals 13 residues. Germline CDR1 MNHEY, CDR2 SMNVEV (reference sequence). V lost 2 bases to trimming and J lost 8 bases, with 12 bases between them. The CDR3 DNA reads as TGTGCCAGCAGTTTAGCCGGTTTAAGCGGCTACACCTTC. Protein product: CASSLAGLSGYTF.

This clone appeared a single time. The chain combines TRBV10-3 with TRBJ1-2; D ambiguous. Trimming pared 0 bases from V and 8 bases from J, leaving 16 bases between. This CDR3 is built from 15 residues. From germline, CDR1 is ENHRY and CDR2 SYGVKD. CDR3 sequence (DNA): TGTGCCATCAGTGAGTCATTAGGCGGAGCGGCCGGCTACACCTTC. This sequence encodes CAISESLGGAAGYTF.

V gene TRBV4-3 combines with J gene TRBJ1-1; D is possibly TRBD1 (6 bases). CDR3 size: 17 residues. Germline CDR1 reads LGHNA; CDR2 reads YSLEER. The ends were cut back, 1 base at V and 1 base at J, with 16 bases in the middle. The CDR3 sequence is CASSQGRSYRENTEAFF. In nucleotides, the CDR3 is TGCGCCAGCAGCCAAGGTCGTTCTTACAGGGAGAACACTGAAGCTTTCTTT.